This TCR beta chain emerged from a study of cytomegalovirus exposure and HLA in healthy donors. PCR involved 60 Vbeta and 13 Jbeta primers. Here immunoSEQ multiplex PCR was the method, and the copy in TCRdb shows in-frame clones only, minus some. The table records approximately 170,000 clones, under 90% of them present only once. Trimming pared 6 bases from V and 1 base from J, leaving 18 bases between. The CDR3 has 16 residues. The germline V gene encodes CDR1 SNHLY and CDR2 FYNNEI. The V gene is TRBV2, the J gene TRBJ1-1, with a possible D match to TRBD1 (5 bases). This TCR was recovered from a male donor in good health and CMV-seronegative. The sample was PBMCs. CDR3 bases: TGTGCCAGCAGCTATTTATGGACCGGACAGAACACTGAAGCTTTCTTT. Its protein is CASSYLWTGQNTEAFF.